The 27 T cell receptor beta chains presented below share a single source sample, sequenced in a study of T cells in Graves' hyperthyroidism and ophthalmopathy (dated by TCRdb to between 2018 and 2021). The library came from multiplex PCR. Instrument on record: Illumina HiSeq 2000. The TCR beta CDR3 regions were amplified from RNA transcripts. The TCR CDR3 was subjected to a first round of RT-PCR using the HTBI primer set and the Qiagen OneStep RT-PCR kit. TCRdb's own reprocessing of the public reads used fastp at Q25 and MiXCR and kept productive beta chains. Rows are unified per CDR3 protein, each entry keeping the most common DNA and genes. For this sample there are 500,000 to 600,000 distinct CDR3 sequences; over 15% appear just once. More than 15% of the sample comes from the top ten. The sample comprised blood. Receptors were obtained from a woman aged 18 to 35 with Graves' hyperthyroidism.

This clonotype appeared many times. This sequence joins TRBV28 and TRBJ2-3, with D possibly TRBD1 on 6 matching bases. Germline CDR1 MDHEN, CDR2 SYDVKM. Trimming left V 6 bases short and J 1 base short, with 17 bases between. The CDR3 has 16 residues. CDR3 sequence (DNA): TGTGCCAGCAGCCCGATTGGACAGCCGGGCACAGATACGCAGTATTTT. It specifies CASSPIGQPGTDTQYF.

CDR3 region: CATSESRAQPYEQYF. The DNA for the CDR3 is TGTGCCACCAGCGAAAGTAGGGCACAACCCTACGAGCAGTACTTC. V is TRBV15 and J is TRBJ2-7; D remains unclear. The CDR3 length is 15 residues. Trimming shortened V by 5 bases and J by 2 bases, and 16 bases separated the two germline ends. Germline V gene sequence: CDR1 LNHNV, CDR2 YYDKDF (reference sequence).

At least ten counts were recorded for this clonotype. V gene TRBV12-3 or TRBV12-4 combines with J gene TRBJ1-2, with D possibly matching TRBD1 (6 bases). The CDR3 consists of 17 residues. V lost 4 bases, J lost 4 bases, and 22 bases lay in between. For the CDR3, the DNA is TGTGCCAGCAGTTCCCGGGACATACATCTTTCTGCCTATGGCTACACCTTC. Its translation is CASSSRDIHLSAYGYTF.

This clonotype has ten or more counts. The V and J genes are TRBV2 and TRBJ1-3; weak D call: TRBD1 (6 bases). V was pared by 7 bases and J by 2 bases, with 12 bases between. The CDR3 runs to 14 residues. Germline V gene lookup returns CDR1 SNHLY and CDR2 FYNNEI. In nucleotides, the CDR3 is TGTGCCAGCAAGATGCAGGGGCCTGGAAACACCATATATTTT. Its translation: CASKMQGPGNTIYF.

As regards this clonotype: A read error may be the cause here, since a much bigger clone is one base away. The chain joins TRBV6-1 to TRBJ1-5, with D possibly matching TRBD1 (6 bases). This CDR3 comprises 14 residues. Germline V gives CDR1 MNHNS, CDR2 SASEGT. The CDR3 coding sequence is TGTGCCAGCAGCTTGGACAGTTTAAATCTGCCCCAGCATTTT. As protein: CASSLDSLNLPQHF.

In this sample, this clonotype turned up many times. The chain couples TRBV20-1 to TRBJ2-7, with D maybe TRBD2 (5 bases). This CDR3 spans 11 amino acids. Germline-derived CDR1 and CDR2 are DFQATT and SNEGSKA (reference sequence). Trimming stripped 7 bases from V and 7 bases from J, with 14 bases between. Here the CDR3 reads CSGRAGGEQYF. CDR3 sequence (DNA): TGCAGTGGGCGGGCCGGCGGGGAGCAGTACTTC.

Remarks on this clonotype: Since the CDR3 does not end with the conserved phenylalanine or tryptophan, this likely comes from a read error. The CDR3, as DNA: TGTGCCATCAGTGAGTCTGAGTTACAGGCATTGAACACTGAAGCTTTCTCT. Amino acid sequence: CAISESELQALNTEAFS. This chain connects TRBV10-3 to TRBJ1-1; D may be TRBD1 (5 bases). V gave up 0 bases and J gave up 0 bases, with 14 bases separating them. This CDR3 region has 17 residues. CDR1 and CDR2 from the germline V gene are ENHRY and SYGVKD.

In this sample, this clonotype turned up many times. The CDR3 sequence: CASSLGGWIQETQYF. In nucleotides, the CDR3 is TGTGCCAGCAGCTTAGGTGGCTGGATACAAGAGACCCAGTACTTC. The chain carries TRBV11-2 and TRBJ2-5; D call uncertain. Germline V gene sequence: CDR1 SGHAT, CDR2 FQNNGV. The germline V and J ends were trimmed by 1 base and 2 bases, with 11 bases remaining between them. This CDR3 comprises 15 residues.

The table lists this clonotype with many counts. J is TRBJ2-7 and V is TRBV11-2; D is perhaps TRBD2 (6 bases). The ends were cut back, 7 bases at V and 1 base at J, with 14 bases in the middle. Germline assignment: CDR1 SGHAT and CDR2 FQNNGV. The CDR3 extends over 14 amino acids. For the CDR3, the DNA is TGTGCCAGCAATACCGGGGACTTTTCCTACGAGCAGTACTTC. Its translation: CASNTGDFSYEQYF.

The sample holds a few counts of this clonotype. The rearrangement links TRBV27 to TRBJ2-7, with TRBD1 identical over 8 bases. Germline values: CDR1 MNHEY, CDR2 SMNVEV (reference sequence). Trimming cost V 8 bases and J 7 bases; bases outside gene matches: 16. The CDR3 length is 15 residues. CDR3 in DNA: TGTGCCAGCGGCATCGGACAGGGTGCCTGGGGTGAGCAGTACTTC. Translation gives CASGIGQGAWGEQYF.

The J gene is TRBJ1-1, the V gene TRBV12-3 or TRBV12-4; D is uncertain. The germline V and J ends were trimmed by 5 bases and 7 bases, with 14 bases remaining between them. This CDR3 is built from 13 residues. DNA for the CDR3: TGTGCCAGCAGTGGGATATATCCCCTTGAAGCTTTCTTT. The encoded protein is CASSGIYPLEAFF.

This clonotype was picked up many times. V and J are TRBV20-1 and TRBJ2-7, with D possibly TRBD2 on 6 matching bases. The CDR3 runs 15 residues. Trimming removed 0 bases at V and 2 bases at J, with 14 bases between. Per germline, CDR1 DFQATT and CDR2 SNEGSKA (reference sequence). This chain's CDR3 is CSAREGWRGTYEQYF. DNA for the CDR3: TGCAGTGCTAGAGAGGGGTGGCGGGGAACCTACGAGCAGTACTTC.

As concerns this clonotype: Being one base from a much bigger clone, this may be a read error. V usage is TRBV9 and J usage is TRBJ2-7, with 7 bases identical to TRBD1. The CDR3 spans 19 residues. Germline lookup yields CDR1 SGDLS and CDR2 YYNGEE. The CDR3 nucleotides are TGTGCCAGCAGCCCCTATGACCTCCTTACAGGGGTTATGGGTTACGGGCAGTACTTC. Encoded protein: CASSPYDLLTGVMGYGQYF. Full variable domain (remainder filled in from reference TRBV9 and TRBJ2-7): DSGVTQTPKHLITATGQRVTLRCSPRSGDLSVYWYQQSLDQGLQFLIQYYNGEERAKGNILERFSAQQFPDLHSELNLSSLELGDSALYFCASSPYDLLTGVMGYGQYFGPGTRLTVT.

At least ten counts were recorded for this clonotype. V and J are TRBV11-2 and TRBJ1-2; TRBD1 is a possible D gene (6 bases). Germline V gene sequence: CDR1 SGHAT, CDR2 FQNNGV. This CDR3 comprises 15 residues. Trimming stripped 0 bases from V and 6 bases from J, with 14 bases between. The CDR3 sequence is CASSLELGAGDGYTF. CDR3 DNA sequence: TGTGCCAGCAGCTTAGAATTGGGGGCAGGGGATGGCTACACCTTC.

A word on this clonotype: A much larger clone differs from this one at a single base, so this may be a read error. The V call is TRBV20-1, the J call TRBJ2-7, with a tentative D call TRBD1 (6 bases). Per germline, CDR1 DFQATT and CDR2 SNEGSKA (reference sequence). The CDR3 is made up of 14 amino acids. The CDR3 here is CSARGIQGVYEPYF. The CDR3 DNA sequence: TGCAGTGCTAGAGGGATACAGGGAGTATACGAGCCGTACTTC.

The CDR3 here is CASSYSIWGGEQYF. For the CDR3, the DNA is TGTGCCAGCAGTTACTCGATCTGGGGGGGCGAGCAGTACTTC. The chain recombines TRBV6-5 with TRBJ2-7; 7 bases are a match to TRBD2. V shed 0 bases and J 6 bases; nucleotides not matched to a gene: 5. Germline V gives CDR1 MNHEY, CDR2 SVGAGI. CDR3 length: 14 amino acids.

This clonotype turned up a few times. The chain is built from TRBV5-4 and TRBJ2-1, with 8 bases lining up with TRBD1. This CDR3 has 14 residues. Germline CDR1 SGHNT, CDR2 YYREEE (reference sequence). The ends lost 2 bases at V and 7 bases at J; junction bases unmatched: 5. The CDR3 DNA follows: TGTGCCAGCAGCTTATGGGACAGGTGGAATGAGCAGTTCTTC. Its translation: CASSLWDRWNEQFF.

This clonotype was counted ten times or more. This rearrangement joins TRBV20-1 to TRBJ1-4; TRBD1 is a possible D gene (6 bases). Germline V lookup: CDR1 DFQATT, CDR2 SNEGSKA (reference sequence). The CDR3 consists of 16 residues. V lost 0 bases and J lost 8, with 19 bases in between. For the CDR3, the DNA is TGCAGTGCTAGAGACTTACCGGGACAAGGAATGGAAAAACTGTTTTTT. Protein: CSARDLPGQGMEKLFF.

This clonotype has ten or more counts. The J gene is TRBJ1-1, the V gene TRBV28; the match to TRBD1 covers 9 bases. CDR3 length: 15 residues. Germline-derived CDR1 and CDR2 are MDHEN and SYDVKM. The V gene end was trimmed by 2 bases and the J gene end by 7 bases; junction bases not matched to a gene: 8. The CDR3 sequence: CASSLGGQGIGEAFF. The CDR3 region has the DNA TGTGCCAGCAGTTTAGGGGGACAGGGAATAGGTGAAGCTTTCTTT.

The rearrangement links TRBV6-2 or TRBV6-3 to TRBJ2-7, with TRBD1 matching 7 bases. The CDR3 covers 14 residues. Per the germline V gene, CDR1 is MNHEY and CDR2 is SVGEGT. With 3 bases clipped from V and 5 bases from J, the junction kept 7 bases outside the gene matches. CDR3 in DNA: TGTGCCAGCAGTTATCGCAGGGGGTCCCACGAGCAGTACTTC. Encoded protein: CASSYRRGSHEQYF.

This rearrangement joins TRBV28 to TRBJ1-2, with D unresolved. CDR1 and CDR2 (germline): MDHEN, SYDVKM. There are 10 residues in the CDR3. Trimming stripped 6 bases from V and 7 bases from J, with 6 bases between. CDR3 nucleotides: TGTGCCAGCAGCCAGCTTGGCTACACCTTC. This codes for CASSQLGYTF.

The chain combines TRBV12-3 or TRBV12-4 with TRBJ1-1; D call uncertain. The CDR3 runs to 12 residues. The ends were cut back, 6 bases at V and 8 bases at J, with 13 bases in the middle. CDR3 bases: TGTGCCAGCAGCCGTCCGGGAGCCGAAGCTTTCTTT. It specifies CASSRPGAEAFF.

At least ten counts were recorded for this clonotype. The rearrangement links TRBV6-5 to TRBJ1-2; D unclear. V shed 0 bases and J shed 5 bases, with 13 bases lying between them. CDR1 MNHEY and CDR2 SVGAGI come from the germline V gene. The length of the CDR3 is 15 residues. The CDR3 region is CASSYSPGQEYGYTF. CDR3 sequence (DNA): TGTGCCAGCAGTTACTCTCCAGGTCAGGAGTATGGCTACACCTTC.

This clonotype was found a few times. This chain links TRBV4-1 with TRBJ2-3; 8 nucleotides agree with TRBD2. Germline assignment: CDR1 MGHRA and CDR2 YSYEKL. V gave up 1 base and J gave up 5 bases; unmatched junction bases: 8. The CDR3 is made up of 16 amino acids. This chain's CDR3 is CASSQATRGGRDTQYF. The CDR3 DNA is TGCGCCAGCAGCCAAGCGACCCGGGGGGGGAGAGATACGCAGTATTTT.

This clonotype was found a few times. The rearrangement joins TRBV14 to TRBJ1-2, with unresolved D. V lost 4 bases, J lost 2 bases, and 8 bases lay in between. Germline loops: CDR1 SGHDN, CDR2 FVKESK. The CDR3 contains 13 residues. This CDR3 reads CASSRHGNYGYTF. As DNA, the CDR3 is TGTGCCAGCAGCCGGCACGGGAACTATGGCTACACCTTC.

The gene calls are TRBV18 and TRBJ1-5, with a weak D call TRBD1 (5 bases). The CDR3 covers 15 residues. Trimming shortened V by 1 base and J by 4 bases, and 11 bases separated the two germline ends. Germline V gene lookup returns CDR1 KGHSH and CDR2 LQKENI. The CDR3 DNA is TGTGCCAGCTCACCACAAGGGGCCGGGAATCAGCCCCAGCATTTT. Its protein is CASSPQGAGNQPQHF.

In the case of this clonotype: One base away lies a much larger clone, so this may be a sequencing read error. The J gene is TRBJ2-7, the V gene TRBV20-1, with D possibly matching TRBD2 (7 bases). This CDR3 comprises 14 residues. The germline V and J ends were trimmed by 3 bases and 7 bases, with 19 bases remaining between them. In germline, CDR1 is DFQATT, CDR2 SNEGSKA (reference sequence). For the CDR3, the DNA is TGCAGTGCTAGGCGCGGGGGCGGGAGCCATGAGCAGTACTTC. Amino acids: CSARRGGGSHEQYF.